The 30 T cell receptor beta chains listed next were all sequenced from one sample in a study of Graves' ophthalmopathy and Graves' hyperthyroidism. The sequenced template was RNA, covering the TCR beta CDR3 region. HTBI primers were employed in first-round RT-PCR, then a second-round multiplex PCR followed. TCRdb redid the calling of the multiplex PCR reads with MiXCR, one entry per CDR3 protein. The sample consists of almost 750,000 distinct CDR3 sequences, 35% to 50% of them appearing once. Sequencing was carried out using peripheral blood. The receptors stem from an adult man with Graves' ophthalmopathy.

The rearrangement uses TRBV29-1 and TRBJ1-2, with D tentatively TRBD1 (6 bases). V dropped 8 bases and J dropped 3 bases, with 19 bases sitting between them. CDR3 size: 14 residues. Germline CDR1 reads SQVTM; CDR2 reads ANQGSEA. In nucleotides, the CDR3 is TGCAGCAGGCCCACAGGGACGGTAGACTATGGCTACACCTTC. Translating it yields CSRPTGTVDYGYTF.

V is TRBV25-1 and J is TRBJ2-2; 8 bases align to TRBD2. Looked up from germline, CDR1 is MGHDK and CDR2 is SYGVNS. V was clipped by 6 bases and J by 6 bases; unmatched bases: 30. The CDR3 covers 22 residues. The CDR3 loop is CASSLRPPGLTRSGRAAGELFF. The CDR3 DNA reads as TGTGCCAGCAGCTTAAGGCCCCCGGGACTCACGAGGTCCGGGAGGGCAGCCGGGGAGCTGTTTTTT.

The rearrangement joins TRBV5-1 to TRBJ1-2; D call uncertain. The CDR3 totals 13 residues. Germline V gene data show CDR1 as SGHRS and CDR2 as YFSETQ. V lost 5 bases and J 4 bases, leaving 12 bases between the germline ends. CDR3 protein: CASSYTWGYGYTF. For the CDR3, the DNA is TGCGCCAGCAGTTACACTTGGGGCTATGGCTACACCTTC.

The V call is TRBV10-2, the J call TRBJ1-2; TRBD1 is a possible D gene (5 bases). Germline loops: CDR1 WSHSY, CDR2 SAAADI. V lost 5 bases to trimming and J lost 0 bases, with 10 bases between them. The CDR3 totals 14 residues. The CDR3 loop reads CASSPRTPNYGYTF. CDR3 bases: TGCGCCAGCAGTCCCAGGACACCTAACTATGGCTACACCTTC.

The CDR3 DNA reads as TGTGCCAGCAGTGCCAGGAGGACACGAAATAACTATGGCTACACCTTC. Protein: CASSARRTRNNYGYTF. This chain connects TRBV2 to TRBJ1-2, with D possibly TRBD1 on 5 matching bases. Deletions cut 4 bases from V and 1 base from J, with 16 bases between. Looked up from germline, CDR1 is SNHLY and CDR2 is FYNNEI. This CDR3 has 16 amino acids.

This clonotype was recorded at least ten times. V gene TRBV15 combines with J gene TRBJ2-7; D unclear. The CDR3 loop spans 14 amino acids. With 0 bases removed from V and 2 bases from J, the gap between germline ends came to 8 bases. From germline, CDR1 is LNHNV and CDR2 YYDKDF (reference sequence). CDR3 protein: CATSRERTTYEQYF. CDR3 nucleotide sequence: TGTGCCACCAGCAGAGAAAGGACCACCTACGAGCAGTACTTC.

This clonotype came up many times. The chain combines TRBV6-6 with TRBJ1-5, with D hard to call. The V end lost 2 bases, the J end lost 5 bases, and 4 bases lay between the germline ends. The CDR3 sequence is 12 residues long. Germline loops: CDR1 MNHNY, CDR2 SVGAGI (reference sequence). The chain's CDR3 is CASSYGDQPQHF. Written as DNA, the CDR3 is TGTGCCAGCAGTTACGGGGATCAGCCCCAGCATTTT.

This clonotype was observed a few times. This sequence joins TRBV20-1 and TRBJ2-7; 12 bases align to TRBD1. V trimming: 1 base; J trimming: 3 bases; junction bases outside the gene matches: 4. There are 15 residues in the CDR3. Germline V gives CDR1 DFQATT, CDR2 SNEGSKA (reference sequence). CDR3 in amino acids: CSARGGQGAVYEQYF. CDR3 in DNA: TGCAGTGCTAGAGGGGGACAGGGGGCGGTCTACGAGCAGTACTTC.

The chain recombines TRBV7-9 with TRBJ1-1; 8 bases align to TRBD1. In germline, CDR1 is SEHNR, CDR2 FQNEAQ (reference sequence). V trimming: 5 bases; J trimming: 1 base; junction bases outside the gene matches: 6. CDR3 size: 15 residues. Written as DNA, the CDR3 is TGTGCCAGCAGCCTCAGGGGGCGCGCGAACACTGAAGCTTTCTTT. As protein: CASSLRGRANTEAFF.

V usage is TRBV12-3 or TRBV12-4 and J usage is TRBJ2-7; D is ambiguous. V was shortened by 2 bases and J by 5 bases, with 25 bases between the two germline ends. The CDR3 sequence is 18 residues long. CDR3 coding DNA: TGTGCCAGCAGTTTATCAAGTTTGATTGGGCAACCCGAGGACGAGCAGTACTTC. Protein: CASSLSSLIGQPEDEQYF.

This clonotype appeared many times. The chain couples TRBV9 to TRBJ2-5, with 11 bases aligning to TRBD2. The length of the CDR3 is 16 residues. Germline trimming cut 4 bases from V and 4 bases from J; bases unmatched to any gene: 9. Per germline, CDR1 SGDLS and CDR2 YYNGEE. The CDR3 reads CASSSLAGGPSETQYF. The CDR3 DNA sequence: TGTGCCAGCAGCTCTTTAGCGGGAGGGCCGTCAGAGACCCAGTACTTC.

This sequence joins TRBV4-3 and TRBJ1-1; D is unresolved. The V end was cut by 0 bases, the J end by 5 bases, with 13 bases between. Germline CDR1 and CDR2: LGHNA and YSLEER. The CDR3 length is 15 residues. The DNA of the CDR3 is TGCGCCAGCAGCCAAGATTGGGAATCGCGTACTGAAGCTTTCTTT. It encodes CASSQDWESRTEAFF.

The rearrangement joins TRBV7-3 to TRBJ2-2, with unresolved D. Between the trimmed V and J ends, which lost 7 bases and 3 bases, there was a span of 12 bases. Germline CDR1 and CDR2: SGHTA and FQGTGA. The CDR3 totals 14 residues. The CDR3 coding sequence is TGTGCCAGCACCACCAGTTCGGACACCGGGGAGCTGTTTTTT. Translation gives CASTTSSDTGELFF.

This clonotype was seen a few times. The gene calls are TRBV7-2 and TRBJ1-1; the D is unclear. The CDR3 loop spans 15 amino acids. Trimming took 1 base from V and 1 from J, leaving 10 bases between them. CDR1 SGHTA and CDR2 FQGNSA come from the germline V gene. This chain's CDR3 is CASSLGHTKNTEAFF. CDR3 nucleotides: TGTGCCAGCAGCTTAGGACACACCAAGAACACTGAAGCTTTCTTT.

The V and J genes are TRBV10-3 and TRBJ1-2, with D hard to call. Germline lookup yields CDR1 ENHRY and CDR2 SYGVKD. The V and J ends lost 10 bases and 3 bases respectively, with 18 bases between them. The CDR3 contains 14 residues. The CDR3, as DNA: TGTGCCAGCATCATTACGCCAAGAGACTATGGCTACACCTTC. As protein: CASIITPRDYGYTF.

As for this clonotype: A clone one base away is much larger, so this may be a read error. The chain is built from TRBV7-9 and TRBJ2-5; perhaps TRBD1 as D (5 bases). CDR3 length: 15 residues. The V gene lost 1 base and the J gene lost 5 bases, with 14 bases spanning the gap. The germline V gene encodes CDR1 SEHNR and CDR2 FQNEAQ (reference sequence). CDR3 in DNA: TGTGCCAGCAGCTTAGTAGCAGGGTCTGAGGAGACCCAGTACTTC. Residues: CASSLVAGSEETQYF.

CDR3 sequence (DNA): TGTGCCACCAGCGTCTCGGACAGCCCTTCTCAGCCCCAGCATTTT. Protein product: CATSVSDSPSQPQHF. The chain employs TRBV24-1 and TRBJ1-5, with D perhaps TRBD1 (6 bases). The CDR3 has 15 amino acids. V was cut by 7 bases and J by 6 bases, with 18 bases left in between. CDR1 KGHDR and CDR2 SFDVKD come from the germline V gene.

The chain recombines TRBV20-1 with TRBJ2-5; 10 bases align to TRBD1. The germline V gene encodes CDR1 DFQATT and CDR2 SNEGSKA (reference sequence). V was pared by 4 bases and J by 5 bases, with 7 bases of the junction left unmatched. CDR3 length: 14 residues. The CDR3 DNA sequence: TGCAGTGCTACCCGGGACAGGGGAGGGGAGACCCAGTACTTC. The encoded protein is CSATRDRGGETQYF.

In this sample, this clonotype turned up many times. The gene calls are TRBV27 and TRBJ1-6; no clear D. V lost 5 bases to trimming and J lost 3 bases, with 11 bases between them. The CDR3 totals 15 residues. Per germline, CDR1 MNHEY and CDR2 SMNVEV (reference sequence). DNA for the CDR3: TGTGCCAGCAGTCAAAGAGGGAACTATAATTCACCCCTCCACTTT. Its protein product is CASSQRGNYNSPLHF.

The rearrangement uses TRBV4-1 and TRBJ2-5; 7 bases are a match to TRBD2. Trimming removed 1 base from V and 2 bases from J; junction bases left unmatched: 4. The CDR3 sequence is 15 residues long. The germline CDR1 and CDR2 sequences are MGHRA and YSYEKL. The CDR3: CASSQVSGLQETQYF. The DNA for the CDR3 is TGCGCCAGCAGCCAAGTTAGCGGGTTACAAGAGACCCAGTACTTC.

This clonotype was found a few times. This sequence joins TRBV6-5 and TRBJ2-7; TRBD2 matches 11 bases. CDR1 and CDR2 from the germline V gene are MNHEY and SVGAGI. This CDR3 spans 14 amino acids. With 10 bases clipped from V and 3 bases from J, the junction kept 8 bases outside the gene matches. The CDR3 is CATRLAGNIYEQYF. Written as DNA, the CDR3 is TGTGCCACCAGACTAGCGGGAAATATCTACGAGCAGTACTTC.

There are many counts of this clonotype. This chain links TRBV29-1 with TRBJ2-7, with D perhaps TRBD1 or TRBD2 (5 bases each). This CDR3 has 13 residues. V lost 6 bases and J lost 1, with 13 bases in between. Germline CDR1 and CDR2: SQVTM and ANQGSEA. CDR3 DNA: TGCAGCGTGGGCCGGGACGCTTCCTACGAGCAGTACTTC. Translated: CSVGRDASYEQYF.

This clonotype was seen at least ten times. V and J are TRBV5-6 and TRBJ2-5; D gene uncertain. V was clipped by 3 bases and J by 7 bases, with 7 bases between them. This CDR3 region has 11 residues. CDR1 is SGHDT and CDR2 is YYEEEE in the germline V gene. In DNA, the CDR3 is TGTGCCAGCAGCTCCTCGCGGACCCAGTACTTC. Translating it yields CASSSSRTQYF. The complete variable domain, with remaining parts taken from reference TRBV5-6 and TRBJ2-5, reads DAGVTQSPTHLIKTRGQQVTLRCSPKSGHDTVSWYQQALGQGPQFIFQYYEEEERQRGNFPDRFSGHQFPNYSSELNVNALLLGDSALYLCASSSSRTQYFGPGTRLLVL.

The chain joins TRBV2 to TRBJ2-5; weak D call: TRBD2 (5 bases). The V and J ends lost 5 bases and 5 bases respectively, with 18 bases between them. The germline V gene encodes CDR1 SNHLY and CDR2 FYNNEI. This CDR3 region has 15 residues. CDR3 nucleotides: TGTGCCAGCAGTTACTCGCAGGCCCCGGGGGAGACCCAGTACTTC. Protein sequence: CASSYSQAPGETQYF.

CDR3 DNA: TGTGCCAGCAGACGACAGGGGGGGGACTACGAGCAGTACTTC. This translates into CASRRQGGDYEQYF. The chain carries TRBV7-2 and TRBJ2-7; 9 bases match TRBD1. Germline V gene lookup returns CDR1 SGHTA and CDR2 FQGNSA. After removal of 6 bases from V and 3 bases from J, the junction contained 6 bases not matched to a gene. CDR3 size: 14 residues.

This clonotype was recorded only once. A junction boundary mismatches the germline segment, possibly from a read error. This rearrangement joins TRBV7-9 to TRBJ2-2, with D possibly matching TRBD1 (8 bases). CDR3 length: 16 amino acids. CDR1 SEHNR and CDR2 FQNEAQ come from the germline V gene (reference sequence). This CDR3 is CASSFGGTGNTGELLF. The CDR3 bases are TGTGCCAGCAGCTTCGGGGGGACAGGAAACACCGGGGAGCTGCTTTTT.

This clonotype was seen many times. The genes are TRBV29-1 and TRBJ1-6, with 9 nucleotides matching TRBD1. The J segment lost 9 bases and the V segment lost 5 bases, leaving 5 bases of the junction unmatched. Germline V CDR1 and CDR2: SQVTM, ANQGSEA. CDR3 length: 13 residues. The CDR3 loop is CSVKGQGGSPLHF. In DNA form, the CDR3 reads TGCAGCGTTAAGGGACAGGGAGGTTCACCCCTCCACTTT.

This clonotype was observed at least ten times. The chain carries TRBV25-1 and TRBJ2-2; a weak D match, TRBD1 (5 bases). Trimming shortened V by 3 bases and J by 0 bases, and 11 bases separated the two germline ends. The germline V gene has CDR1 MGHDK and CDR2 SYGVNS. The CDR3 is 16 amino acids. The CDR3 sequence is CASSDSTASNTGELFF. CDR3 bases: TGTGCCAGCAGTGATTCGACAGCCTCGAACACCGGGGAGCTGTTTTTT.

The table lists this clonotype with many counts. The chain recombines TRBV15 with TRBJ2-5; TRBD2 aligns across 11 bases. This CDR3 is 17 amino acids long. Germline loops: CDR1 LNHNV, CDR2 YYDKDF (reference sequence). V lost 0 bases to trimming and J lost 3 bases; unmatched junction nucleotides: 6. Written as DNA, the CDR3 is TGTGCCACCAGCAGAGATCGGGCTAGCGGGGGGAAAGAGACCCAGTACTTC. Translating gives CATSRDRASGGKETQYF.

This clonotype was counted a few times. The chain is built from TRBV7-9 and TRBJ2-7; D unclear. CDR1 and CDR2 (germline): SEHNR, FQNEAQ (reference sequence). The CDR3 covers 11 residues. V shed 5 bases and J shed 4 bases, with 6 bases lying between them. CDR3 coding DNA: TGTGCCAGCAGCGTAGATTACGAGCAGTACTTC. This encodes CASSVDYEQYF.